What follows describes a single T cell receptor beta chain. Its cognate antigen has yet to be identified. Base quality data are lacking; no much larger clone is found one base away. The data stem from a study of siplizumab effects on memory and regulatory T cells (dated by TCRdb to between 2018 and 2021). For the wider study: The study looked at the effect of siplizumab, an anti-CD2 antibody, on alloreactive T-cell subsets in allogeneic mixed lymphocyte reactions made from human PBMCs. Overall study outcomes, separate from this receptor: Greater diversity appeared to be present in unstimulated naive T cells than in memory T cells, and a substantial contribution to the alloresponse seemed to be made by naive cells. Whether proliferating Tregs from siplizumab cultures were suppressive was not functionally confirmed. The cumulative frequency of alloreactive sequences traceable to unstimulated CD4+ memory T cells was significantly reduced by siplizumab. About 80-96% of proliferating CD4+ or CD8+ clones could not be given a naive or memory phenotype. Sequences below about 10^-5 frequency were poorly captured, so only a minor fraction of alloreactive clones could be mapped to unstimulated subsets. Among mappable alloreactive CD4+ clones, the Treg-derived fraction averaged around 63% with siplizumab versus roughly 30% in control reactions.

Library construction relied on the immunoSEQ multiplex PCR assay. Around 9.9 x 10^4 TCR templates per sample were assayed by the deep sequencing platform. Genomic DNA extracted from sorted T cells was used for TCRbeta CDR3 sequencing. In the authors' own workflow: The R programming language was used for clonal analysis of TCRbeta CDR3 data. Alloreactive CD4+ and CD8+ clones were identified by comparing unstimulated samples to CFSE-low samples taken after the reaction. Regulatory or non-regulatory origin of alloreactive CD4+ clones was assigned by matching sequences to the sorted unstimulated Treg and non-Treg repertoires. What TCRdb holds here is the immuneACCESS table cut down to in-frame rearrangements. Part of the clones is not present; checked against another copy, under half of the missing clones reflect an unresolved V gene, and the others are unexplained. V and J calls and clone size follow that table, whereas D and trimming were derived from the DNA. The sample table records tens of thousands of clones; around 96% of these occur just once. The ten most abundant clones make up approximately 0.1% of the sample.

Additional sequencing covered unstimulated subsets from three donor pairs, namely CD8+ effector memory, CD4+ naive, CD8+ TEMRA, CD4+ memory and CD8+ naive. TCRbeta CDR3 sequencing was performed on sorted unstimulated T cells and on proliferating T cells recovered from mixed lymphocyte reactions. Fresh whole blood from around 11 HLA-typed healthy donors was used to isolate PBMCs. Taken from the germline V gene, the CDR1 and CDR2 loops are WSHSY and SAAADI. The CDR3 runs 15 amino acids, cysteine and phenylalanine included. Only the CDR3 DNA stays, 45 bases, in frame from base 1. V loses 4 bases of germline sequence and J loses 0 bases, and the interval between the two ends is 13 bases.

What was sequenced was naive CD8+ T cells sorted from blood. The cell subset or site tag for this specimen amounts to: unstimulated naive T cells. This sequence originates from a human donor in good health. The sequence joins TRBV10-2 to TRBJ2-7; the D segment could be TRBD1, given 6 matching bases. The encoded CDR3 is CASSGTAKSSYEQYF. In nucleotide form, the sequence is TGCGCCAGCAGTGGGACAGCTAAAAGCTCCTACGAGCAGTACTTC.